The clone carrying this TCR beta chain showed up just a few times. TCRdb's table, derived via immunoSEQ multiplex PCR, lists solely in-frame clones and lacks some. The profile covers approximately 350,000 clones, with 67% appearing a single time and roughly 6.3% taken by the ten largest. This entry is derived from a study of cytotoxic CD8 clonotypes in ibrutinib-treated CLL. Study in general: Average yields of around 230,000 productive templates and 80,000 to 95,000 productive rearrangements characterized the samples.

Germline CDR1 is PRHDT and CDR2 is FYEKMQ (reference sequence). The germline V and J ends were trimmed by 4 bases and 0 bases, with 6 bases remaining between them. CDR3 length equals 13 residues. Sequencing used PBMCs, obtained after 36 months of ibrutinib treatment. The V gene is TRBV13, the J gene TRBJ1-1; D perhaps matches TRBD1 (5 bases). This clonotype was sampled from a human donor with chronic lymphocytic leukemia. The CDR3 protein is CASSSGLNTEAFF. CDR3 coding DNA: TGTGCCAGCAGCTCGGGACTGAACACTGAAGCTTTCTTT.